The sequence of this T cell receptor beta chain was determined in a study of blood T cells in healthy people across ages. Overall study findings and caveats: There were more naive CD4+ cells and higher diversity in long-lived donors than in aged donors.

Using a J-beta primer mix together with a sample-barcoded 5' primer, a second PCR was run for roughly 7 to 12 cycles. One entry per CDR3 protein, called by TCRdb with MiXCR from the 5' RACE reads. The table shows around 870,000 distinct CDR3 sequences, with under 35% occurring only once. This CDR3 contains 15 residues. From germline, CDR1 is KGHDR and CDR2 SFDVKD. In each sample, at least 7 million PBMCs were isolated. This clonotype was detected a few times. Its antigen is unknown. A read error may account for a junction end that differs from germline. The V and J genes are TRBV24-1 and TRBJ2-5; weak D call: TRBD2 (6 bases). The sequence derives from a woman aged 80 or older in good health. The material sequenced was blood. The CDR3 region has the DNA TGTACCACCAGTGCCGGGACTTTTGCCAAAGAGACCCAGTACTTC. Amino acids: CTTSAGTFAKETQYF.